Below are 27 T cell receptor beta chains sequenced from a single sample in a study of blood T cell repertoires in COVID-19. Profiling relied on immunoSEQ multiplex PCR, and the TCRdb table lists in-frame clones only, not all of them. The sample yields 10,000 or so clones, approximately 89% seen once. Sequenced: peripheral blood. The receptors shown here come from a human donor in a cohort sampled during active COVID-19.

The V gene is TRBV9, the J gene TRBJ2-5, with a tentative D call TRBD2 (5 bases). The CDR3 loop spans 14 amino acids. V was shortened by 4 bases and J by 3 bases, with 13 bases between the two germline ends. Germline CDR1 is SGDLS and CDR2 is YYNGEE. As DNA, the CDR3 is TGTGCCAGCAGCCCGAGCGGACGGAAAGAGACCCAGTACTTC. Its translation is CASSPSGRKETQYF.

V is TRBV6-6 and J is TRBJ2-1, with D perhaps TRBD2 (6 bases). The CDR3 sequence is 16 residues long. Germline V gene data show CDR1 as MNHNY and CDR2 as SVGAGI (reference sequence). The V end was cut by 0 bases, the J end by 7 bases, with 16 bases between. The DNA of the CDR3 is TGTGCCAGCAGTTACTCGTATCAGGGTGGAGGGAATGAGCAGTTCTTC. Translated: CASSYSYQGGGNEQFF.

This clone was found a few times. The chain links TRBV7-8 to TRBJ2-7; the match to TRBD1 covers 8 bases. Germline V gene lookup returns CDR1 SGHVS and CDR2 FQNEAQ. This CDR3 spans 14 amino acids. The ends lost 5 bases at V and 3 bases at J; junction bases unmatched: 6. The CDR3 is CASSRTGGSYEQYF. In DNA form, the CDR3 reads TGTGCCAGCAGCAGAACAGGGGGAAGCTACGAGCAGTACTTC. Using reference TRBV7-8 and TRBJ2-7 for the parts outside the CDR3, the full variable domain is GAGVSQSPRYKVAKRGQDVALRCDPISGHVSLFWYQQALGQGPEFLTYFQNEAQLDKSGLPSDRFFAERPEGSVSTLKIQRTQQEDSAVYLCASSRTGGSYEQYFGPGTRLTVT.

The rearrangement uses TRBV30 and TRBJ2-7; D unclear. Trimming shortened V by 7 bases and J by 3 bases, and 16 bases separated the two germline ends. This CDR3 is 13 amino acids long. From germline, CDR1 is GTSNPN and CDR2 SVGIG (reference sequence). CDR3 protein: CAYQVRHHYEQYF. DNA of the CDR3: TGTGCCTACCAGGTCCGACACCACTACGAGCAGTACTTC.

A note on this clone: Compared with germline, one end of the junction differs, possibly owing to a read error. The chain employs TRBV5-6 and TRBJ2-1; 16 positions match TRBD2. From germline, CDR1 is SGHDT and CDR2 YYEEEE. This CDR3 comprises 15 residues. As DNA, the CDR3 is TGTGCCAGCAGTTTGGGACTAGCGGGAGGGAATGAGCAGTTCTTC. Encoded protein: CASSLGLAGGNEQFF.

This sequence joins TRBV12-3 or TRBV12-4 and TRBJ2-7, with D possibly matching TRBD2 (5 bases). The V end lost 10 bases, the J end lost 3 bases, and 13 bases lay between the germline ends. CDR3 length: 12 amino acids. CDR3 amino acids: CATARGNYEQYF. DNA for the CDR3: TGTGCCACCGCCCGGGGAAACTACGAGCAGTACTTC.

The V and J genes are TRBV5-5 and TRBJ1-5; 8 nucleotides agree with TRBD1. This CDR3 has 16 amino acids. Trimming at V came to 4 bases and at J to 3 bases, leaving 9 bases not matched to a gene. In germline, CDR1 is SGHKS, CDR2 YYEKEE (reference sequence). The CDR3 DNA reads as TGTGCCAGCAGCCCTCAGGGGGCCAACCCCAATCAGCCCCAGCATTTT. Its protein product is CASSPQGANPNQPQHF.

J is TRBJ1-5 and V is TRBV28; D may be TRBD1 (6 bases). Trimming removed 3 bases from V and 1 base from J, with 13 bases in between. Germline CDR1 MDHEN, CDR2 SYDVKM. This CDR3 contains 16 residues. The CDR3 here is CASSLGAARSNQPQHF. Written as DNA, the CDR3 is TGTGCCAGCAGTTTGGGGGCAGCCAGGAGCAATCAGCCCCAGCATTTT.

The chain uses TRBV18 and TRBJ2-1; the match to TRBD2 covers 8 bases. The CDR3 consists of 15 residues. The germline CDR1 and CDR2 sequences are KGHSH and LQKENI. V lost 7 bases, J lost 0 bases, and 5 bases stayed unmatched. CDR3 sequence (DNA): TGTGCCAGCTTAACTAGCGGAAGCTCCTACAATGAGCAGTTCTTC. Its translation is CASLTSGSSYNEQFF.

This sequence joins TRBV7-9 and TRBJ1-3; TRBD1 aligns across 9 bases. This CDR3 is built from 14 residues. Germline loops: CDR1 SEHNR, CDR2 FQNEAQ (reference sequence). V shed 5 bases and J 3 bases; nucleotides not matched to a gene: 2. The CDR3 spells CASSVTGGGNTIYF. The CDR3 DNA sequence: TGTGCCAGCAGCGTGACAGGGGGTGGAAACACCATATATTTT.

The V call is TRBV19, the J call TRBJ1-3; D call uncertain. Germline loops: CDR1 LNHDA, CDR2 SQIVND (reference sequence). CDR3 length equals 11 residues. The V end was cut by 3 bases, the J end by 10 bases, with 7 bases between. CDR3 sequence: CASSMGRTIYF. In nucleotides, the CDR3 is TGTGCCAGTAGTATGGGGAGAACCATATATTTT. Together with reference TRBV19 and TRBJ1-3, the CDR3 gives the full variable domain: DGGITQSPKYLFRKEGQNVTLSCEQNLNHDAMYWYRQDPGQGLRLIYYSQIVNDFQKGDIAEGYSVSREKKESFPLTVTSAQKNPTAFYLCASSMGRTIYFGEGSWLTVV.

This chain uses TRBV29-1 with TRBJ1-2, with 10 bases lining up with TRBD1. Germline V gene sequence: CDR1 SQVTM, CDR2 ANQGSEA. The CDR3 is 13 residues long. Unmatched junction bases numbered 5, after V lost 7 bases and J lost 3 bases. The CDR3 DNA sequence: TGCAGCGGGTCCGGGACAGGGGACTATGGCTACACCTTC. Translation gives CSGSGTGDYGYTF.

The J gene is TRBJ2-6, the V gene TRBV11-2; no clear D. Between the trimmed V and J ends, which lost 1 base and 0 bases, there was a span of 4 bases. Germline-derived CDR1 and CDR2 are SGHAT and FQNNGV. The length of the CDR3 is 15 residues. This CDR3 reads CASSLGSSGANVLTF. CDR3 nucleotide sequence: TGTGCCAGCAGCTTAGGCAGCTCTGGGGCCAACGTCCTGACTTTC.

The J gene is TRBJ2-2, the V gene TRBV2, with 7 bases that match TRBD1. V was clipped by 5 bases and J by 5 bases; unmatched bases: 2. Germline assignment: CDR1 SNHLY and CDR2 FYNNEI. The CDR3 sequence is 13 residues long. The CDR3 loop is CASSRQGTGELFF. As DNA, the CDR3 is TGTGCCAGCAGTAGACAGGGTACCGGGGAGCTGTTTTTT.

This clone was counted between two and nine times. The chain is built from TRBV6-6 and TRBJ1-1, with 7 positions matching TRBD1. The germline V gene has CDR1 MNHNY and CDR2 SVGAGI (reference sequence). J gave up 3 bases and V 6 bases, and 7 bases lay outside the gene matches. This CDR3 is built from 14 residues. The CDR3 protein is CASSPQGTDTEAFF. The CDR3 DNA is TGTGCCAGCAGCCCCCAGGGGACAGACACTGAAGCTTTCTTT.

This rearrangement joins TRBV7-9 to TRBJ2-1; D may be TRBD2 (5 bases). The CDR3 has 14 residues. Trimming pared 5 bases from V and 4 bases from J, leaving 12 bases between. Looked up from germline, CDR1 is SEHNR and CDR2 is FQNEAQ (reference sequence). The CDR3 here is CASSLKWEYNEQFF. CDR3 nucleotides: TGTGCCAGCAGCCTAAAGTGGGAGTACAATGAGCAGTTCTTC. Based on the CDR3 plus reference TRBV7-9 and TRBJ2-1, the full variable domain is DTGVSQNPRHKITKRGQNVTFRCDPISEHNRLYWYRQTLGQGPEFLTYFQNEAQLEKSRLLSDRFSAERPKGSFSTLEIQRTEQGDSAMYLCASSLKWEYNEQFFGPGTRLTVL.

The chain recombines TRBV11-2 with TRBJ1-1; 7 bases agree with TRBD1. J was trimmed by 4 bases and V by 3 bases; bases with no gene match: 14. CDR1 is SGHAT and CDR2 is FQNNGV in the germline V gene. The CDR3 runs to 17 residues. The CDR3 DNA reads as TGTGCCAGCAGCTTCGGGTCTTGGGGGACAGAGGGCACTGAAGCTTTCTTT. Its translation is CASSFGSWGTEGTEAFF. The variable domain in full, with the rest retrieved from reference TRBV11-2 and TRBJ1-1, is EAGVAQSPRYKIIEKRQSVAFWCNPISGHATLYWYQQILGQGPKLLIQFQNNGVVDDSQLPKDRFSAERLKGVDSTLKIQPAKLEDSAVYLCASSFGSWGTEGTEAFFGQGTRLTVV.

A few counts support this clone. V gene TRBV28 combines with J gene TRBJ1-2; 7 positions match TRBD1. Losses at the gene ends were 4 bases for V and 4 bases for J; bases not matched to a gene: 9. The CDR3 loop spans 15 amino acids. The germline CDR1 and CDR2 sequences are MDHEN and SYDVKM. The CDR3: CASSSTPGQSYGYTF. The CDR3 nucleotides read TGTGCCAGCAGTTCTACACCGGGACAGAGCTATGGCTACACCTTC.

The gene calls are TRBV7-9 and TRBJ1-1, with D tentatively TRBD1 (5 bases). Trimming cost V 4 bases and J 1 base, with 10 bases left between them. The CDR3 spans 14 residues. Looked up from germline, CDR1 is SEHNR and CDR2 is FQNEAQ (reference sequence). The DNA for the CDR3 is TGTGCCAGCAGCTGGGAGGGGAAGAACACTGAAGCTTTCTTT. Its translation is CASSWEGKNTEAFF. The whole variable domain, filled in from reference TRBV7-9 and TRBJ1-1, reads DTGVSQNPRHKITKRGQNVTFRCDPISEHNRLYWYRQTLGQGPEFLTYFQNEAQLEKSRLLSDRFSAERPKGSFSTLEIQRTEQGDSAMYLCASSWEGKNTEAFFGQGTRLTVV.

J is TRBJ2-1 and V is TRBV4-1, with 7 bases lining up with TRBD2. Germline lookup yields CDR1 MGHRA and CDR2 YSYEKL. The trim removed 1 base at V and 4 bases at J, leaving 7 bases unmatched. This CDR3 has 16 amino acids. The CDR3 loop is CASSQVPSGKYNEQFF. The DNA of the CDR3 is TGCGCCAGCAGCCAAGTTCCTAGCGGAAAGTACAATGAGCAGTTCTTC.

V gene TRBV28 combines with J gene TRBJ1-1; TRBD1 is a possible D gene (6 bases). CDR1 is MDHEN and CDR2 is SYDVKM in the germline V gene. V lost 6 bases, J lost 5 bases, and 22 bases lay in between. The CDR3 spans 16 residues. This CDR3 is CASSAAQGFLLTEAFF. DNA of the CDR3: TGTGCCAGCAGCGCAGCGCAGGGGTTTTTGCTTACTGAAGCTTTCTTT.

The V gene is TRBV23-1, the J gene TRBJ2-6, with 7 bases aligning to TRBD1. TRBV23-1 is noted as an ORF with a role that remains uncertain. V was pared by 2 bases and J by 2 bases, with 3 bases of the junction left unmatched. The CDR3 covers 16 residues. The CDR3 nucleotides read TGCGCCAGCAGTCAACTCGACAGGGCTGGGGCCAACGTCCTGACTTTC. Amino acids: CASSQLDRAGANVLTF.

This clone has only one observation. V usage is TRBV5-1 and J usage is TRBJ2-1, with D perhaps TRBD1 (7 bases). CDR1 and CDR2 (germline): SGHRS, YFSETQ. V lost 6 bases to trimming and J lost 3 bases, with 19 bases between them. The CDR3 loop spans 16 amino acids. The CDR3, as DNA: TGCGCCAGCACCCCCGGAGGGACAGCCTTCTACAATGAGCAGTTCTTC. It codes for CASTPGGTAFYNEQFF.

The V call is TRBV5-6, the J call TRBJ2-2; D is uncertain. The germline gives CDR1 SGHDT, CDR2 YYEEEE. The CDR3 length is 14 residues. The V gene lost 4 bases and the J gene lost 4 bases, with 11 bases spanning the gap. The CDR3 here is CASSRNKFTGELFF. CDR3 nucleotides: TGTGCCAGCAGCCGAAACAAGTTCACCGGGGAGCTGTTTTTT.

This chain links TRBV7-9 with TRBJ2-1; 7 bases are a match to TRBD1. Trimming took 5 bases from V and 2 from J; bases not matched to a gene: 6. CDR3 size: 15 residues. CDR1 is SEHNR and CDR2 is FQNEAQ in the germline V gene (reference sequence). This CDR3 reads CASSPRGSPYNEQFF. The CDR3 DNA sequence: TGTGCCAGCAGCCCCAGGGGGTCCCCCTACAATGAGCAGTTCTTC.

V usage is TRBV4-2 and J usage is TRBJ1-1; 7 bases line up with TRBD1. This CDR3 is built from 14 residues. V lost 7 bases, J lost 0 bases, and 5 bases stayed unmatched. In germline, CDR1 is LGHNA, CDR2 YNFKEQ. DNA of the CDR3: TGTGCCAGCACCCCCGGGACAGTGAACACTGAAGCTTTCTTT. It codes for CASTPGTVNTEAFF.

The chain joins TRBV12-5 to TRBJ1-1; 8 bases line up with TRBD1. Losses at the gene ends were 6 bases for V and 4 bases for J; bases not matched to a gene: 10. The CDR3 loop spans 15 amino acids. Germline V gene data show CDR1 as LGHNT and CDR2 as FRNRAP. The CDR3: CASGLDRGGGTEAFF. CDR3 in DNA: TGTGCTAGTGGCCTCGACAGGGGCGGGGGCACTGAAGCTTTCTTT.